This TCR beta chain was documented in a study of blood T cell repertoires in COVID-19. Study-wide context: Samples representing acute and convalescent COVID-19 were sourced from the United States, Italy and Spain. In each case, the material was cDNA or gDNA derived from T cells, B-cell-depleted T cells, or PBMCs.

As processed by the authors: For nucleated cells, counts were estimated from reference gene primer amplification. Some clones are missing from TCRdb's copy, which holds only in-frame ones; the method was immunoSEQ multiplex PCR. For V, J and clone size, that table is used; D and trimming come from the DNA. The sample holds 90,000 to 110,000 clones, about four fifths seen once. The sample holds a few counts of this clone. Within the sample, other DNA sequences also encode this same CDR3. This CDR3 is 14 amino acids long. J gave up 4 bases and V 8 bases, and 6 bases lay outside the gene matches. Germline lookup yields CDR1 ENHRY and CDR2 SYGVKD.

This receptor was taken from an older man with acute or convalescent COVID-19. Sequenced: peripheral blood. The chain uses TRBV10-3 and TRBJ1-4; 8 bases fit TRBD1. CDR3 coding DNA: TGTGCCATCTCCGGGACAGGTGATAATGAAAAACTGTTTTTT. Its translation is CAISGTGDNEKLFF.